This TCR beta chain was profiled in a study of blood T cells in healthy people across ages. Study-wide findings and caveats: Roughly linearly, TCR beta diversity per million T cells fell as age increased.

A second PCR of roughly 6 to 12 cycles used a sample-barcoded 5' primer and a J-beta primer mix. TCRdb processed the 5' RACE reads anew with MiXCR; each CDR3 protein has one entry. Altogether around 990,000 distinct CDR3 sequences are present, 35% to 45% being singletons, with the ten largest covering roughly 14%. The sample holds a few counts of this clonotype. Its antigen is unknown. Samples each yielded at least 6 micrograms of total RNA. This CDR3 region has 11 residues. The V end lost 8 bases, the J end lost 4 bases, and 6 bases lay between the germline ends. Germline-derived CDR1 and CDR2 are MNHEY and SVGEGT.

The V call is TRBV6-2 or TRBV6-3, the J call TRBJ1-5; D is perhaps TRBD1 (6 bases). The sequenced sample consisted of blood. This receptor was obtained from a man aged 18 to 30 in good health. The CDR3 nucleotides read TGTGCCAGCGGACAGAATCAGCCCCAGCATTTT. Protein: CASGQNQPQHF.